This T cell receptor (beta chain) originates from a study of tumor and adjacent non-tumor tissue in lung cancer (dated by TCRdb to 2017 to 2018). For the study in its entirety: Patients with adenocarcinoma (12), squamous cell carcinoma (2) and small cell lung cancer (1) were included in the cohort. TCRbeta CDR3 sequencing was performed on roughly 27 paired specimens, with one tumor sample and one normal lung sample collected per patient. Bulk TCRbeta repertoires were compared between lung tumor tissue and matched distant non-tumor lung tissue obtained from under 18 lung cancer patients. The roughly 15 enrolled patients, of whom roughly 10 were men and 5 were women, were aged about 30 to 80 years and were diagnosed with TNM stage I to III disease. In total, sequencing yielded 130,000,000 or so productive TCRbeta reads, which works out to an average of approximately 4 million reads per sample. What the work shows at the level of the full study, not this receptor alone: In normal lung, the top 100 clones accounted for a significantly larger cumulative share of the repertoire than in tumor tissue. Because peripheral blood was not sequenced, blood TCRbeta repertoires in the lung cancer patients of the study were not examined. TCR diversity was significantly higher in younger patients, and higher tumor TCR diversity was associated with shorter overall and disease-free survival. The sequencing platform is not named in the methods, and unique molecular identifiers are not mentioned. With only around 15 patients in the cohort, the authors noted that larger samples and more detailed clinical data are needed. Significantly higher TCR diversity (inverse Simpson) was observed in tumor tissue than in normal lung tissue (approximately 430 vs 150, P = 0.0075, Mann-Whitney U test).

The junction shows trimming of 1 base on V and 5 bases on J, plus 12 bases between the germline ends. As encoded in the germline V gene (reference sequence), CDR1 is LNHNV while CDR2 is YYDKDF. The CDR3 runs 15 amino acids, cysteine and phenylalanine included. Only CDR3 DNA is held: 45 bases, read in frame from base 1. In regard to this clonotype: Its recognized antigen is unknown. The sample holds no much larger clone one base away, and base qualities are not on file.

The library came from multiplex PCR. Sequencing took place on an Illumina HiSeq 2500. TCRbeta libraries were constructed through three rounds of nested PCR with primers (Table S4) according to protocols adapted from ARM-PCR. Before sequencing, PCR products in the 200-500 bp range were cut out of the gel and cleaned up using the QIAquick gel extraction kit. The study's processing was this. Trimmomatic was used to clean the reads, FLASH was used to merge the reads into complete CDR3 sequences, and MiTCR was used to assign the reads to V(D)J germline segments. VDJtools was used to compute clonal diversity as the inverse Simpson's index. In-frame sequences without a premature stop codon were defined as productive reads. TCRdb reanalyzed the raw reads on its own, using fastp at Q25 for trimming and MiXCR for clone calling, and kept in-frame beta chains. For every CDR3 protein sequence, its rows merge into one entry that carries the most common genes and DNA. The V and J calls shown here were made by TCRdb, not taken from the authors' results. This sample lists about 67,000 distinct CDR3 sequences; roughly three quarters were detected once. The leading ten clones occupy 45% of the sample.

RNA was isolated from bulk, unsorted tissue, and RNA quality was assessed with a NanoDrop ND-1000 and an Agilent 2100. The normal lung samples consisted of distant non-tumor tissue collected more than 3 cm from the tumor edge. Newly diagnosed lung cancer patients without prior chemotherapy who had been admitted for thoracic surgery in China between August and November 2014 were enrolled as donors. Anyone who had undergone radiotherapy or chemotherapy before, or who had another cancer at the same time, was left out of the study. Surgical tissue pieces of about 1-2.1 cm3 were preserved in RNAlater solution and stored at -80 °C until use.

The sequence is built from TRBV15 and TRBJ2-1, and TRBD2 may be the D gene, going by 6 matching bases. The sequence was obtained from a man between 60 and 70 years old with non-small cell lung cancer. What was sequenced was distant non-tumor lung tissue. The encoded CDR3 is CATSRVGEADNEQFF. The sequenced DNA is TGTGCCACCAGCAGAGTAGGGGAGGCTGACAATGAGCAGTTCTTC.